Included here is one T cell receptor beta chain sequence, with context. It lacks a known antigen. No much larger clone is present one base from it, and per-base qualities are unavailable. This entry is derived from a study of blood T cell repertoires in COVID-19 (TCRdb year 2020). At the level of the whole study: The collaborator samples originated in the United States, Italy and Spain and spanned the acute and convalescent phases of COVID-19. Subjects who had been exposed to COVID-19, were actively infected with it, or had recovered from it provided the deeply sampled blood TCRbeta repertoires that made up the dataset. The sample metadata nearly always contained a de-identified subject ID, COVID-19 status, age in years and sex. The repertoires were released in a freely available public database meant as a resource for research on the immune response to SARS-CoV-2. HLA class I and class II types, where available, came from metadata supplied by the sample provider rather than from assay-based typing. The samples were drawn from two sources: the first 160 participants of the ongoing ImmuneRACE study, and approximately 1,300 subjects contributed by 6 global collaborators. The prospective study material was composed of cDNA or gDNA derived from T cells, B-cell-depleted T cells, or PBMCs. Broader findings and caveats from the paper: The quantity of clinical and demographic metadata differed by source and by participant and was supplied without curation.

TCRbeta CDR3 regions were amplified from genomic DNA using the immunoSEQ Assay, a bias-controlled multiplex PCR. Under the source paper's analysis protocol: Within the assay, amplification of reference gene primers was used to estimate how many nucleated cells each sample contained. To quantify the absolute abundance of each unique TCRbeta CDR3 rearrangement, sequence reads were collapsed and filtered. For each sample, productive Simpson clonality was calculated as the square root of Simpson's diversity index over productive rearrangements. Held by TCRdb, this immuneACCESS table contains in-frame sequences only and omits some clones. Under half of the omission traces to an unresolved V gene where checked; the cause of the rest is unknown. That table supplies the V and J calls and clone size; D and trimming were determined from the DNA. The sample records some 130,000 clones, over 75% of which are singletons. In total, the top ten clones hold 3.5% to 4.5% of the sample.

Each collaborating institution followed its own protocols to collect whole blood in K2EDTA tubes. For TCRbeta analysis, collaborators shipped samples as frozen whole blood, isolated PBMCs, or DNA extracted from either of those sample types. Trimming removed 2 bases from V and 4 bases from J, leaving 9 bases between the germline ends. The germline V gene specifies SGHVS as CDR1 and FNYEAQ as CDR2. Its CDR3 holds 15 amino acids, cysteine through phenylalanine. Only the CDR3 DNA is retained, 45 bases long and in frame from the first base. Source material: peripheral blood. The TCR sequence derives from a woman in her fifties or sixties with acute or convalescent COVID-19. The rearrangement joined TRBV7-6 to TRBJ1-6, and possibly TRBD1, on 5 matching bases. The encoded CDR3 is CASSLSGGYNSPLHF. The nucleotide sequence reads as follows: TGTGCCAGCAGCTTATCGGGGGGTTATAATTCACCCCTCCACTTT. This CDR3, with the reference TRBV7-6 and TRBJ1-6 proteins standing in past its ends, gives the full variable domain GAGVSQSPRYKVTKRGQDVALRCDPISGHVSLYWYRQALGQGPEFLTYFNYEAQQDKSGLPNDRFSAERPEGSISTLTIQRTEQRDSAMYRCASSLSGGYNSPLHFGNGTRLTVT.